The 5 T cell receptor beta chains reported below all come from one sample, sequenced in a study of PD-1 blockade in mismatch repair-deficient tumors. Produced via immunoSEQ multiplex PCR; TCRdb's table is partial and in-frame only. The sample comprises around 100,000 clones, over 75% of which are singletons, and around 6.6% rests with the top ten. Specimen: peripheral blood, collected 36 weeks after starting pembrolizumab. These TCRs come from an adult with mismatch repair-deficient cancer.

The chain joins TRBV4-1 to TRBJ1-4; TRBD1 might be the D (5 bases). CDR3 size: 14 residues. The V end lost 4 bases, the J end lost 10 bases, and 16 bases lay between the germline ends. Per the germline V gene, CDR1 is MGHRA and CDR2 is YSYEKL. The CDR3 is CASSPAWGEGKLFF. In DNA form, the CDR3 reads TGCGCCAGCAGCCCGGCGTGGGGGGAAGGAAAACTGTTTTTT.

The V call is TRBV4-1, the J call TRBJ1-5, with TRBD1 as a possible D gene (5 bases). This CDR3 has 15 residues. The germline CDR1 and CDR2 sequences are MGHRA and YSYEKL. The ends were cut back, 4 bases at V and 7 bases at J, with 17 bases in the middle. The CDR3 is CASSPTNGSGQPQHF. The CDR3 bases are TGCGCCAGCAGCCCAACAAACGGGTCAGGGCAGCCCCAGCATTTT.

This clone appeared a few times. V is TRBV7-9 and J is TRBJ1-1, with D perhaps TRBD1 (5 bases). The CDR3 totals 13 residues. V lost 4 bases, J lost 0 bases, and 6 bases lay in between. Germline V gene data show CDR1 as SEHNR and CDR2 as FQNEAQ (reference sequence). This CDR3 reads CASSWTMNTEAFF. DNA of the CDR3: TGTGCCAGCAGCTGGACAATGAACACTGAAGCTTTCTTT.

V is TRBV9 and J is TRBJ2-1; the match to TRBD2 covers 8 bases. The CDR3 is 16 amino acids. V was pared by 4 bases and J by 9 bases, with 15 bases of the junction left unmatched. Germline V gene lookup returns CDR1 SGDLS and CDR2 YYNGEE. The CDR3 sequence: CASSPPGLVIGSEQFF. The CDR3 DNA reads TGTGCCAGCAGCCCCCCGGGACTAGTGATCGGCAGTGAGCAGTTCTTC. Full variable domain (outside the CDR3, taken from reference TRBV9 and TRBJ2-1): DSGVTQTPKHLITATGQRVTLRCSPRSGDLSVYWYQQSLDQGLQFLIQYYNGEERAKGNILERFSAQQFPDLHSELNLSSLELGDSALYFCASSPPGLVIGSEQFFGPGTRLTVL.

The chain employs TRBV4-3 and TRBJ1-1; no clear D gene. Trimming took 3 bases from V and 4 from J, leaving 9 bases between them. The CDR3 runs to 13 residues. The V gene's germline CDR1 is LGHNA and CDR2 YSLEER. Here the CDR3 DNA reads TGCGCCAGCAGCCAGCACGACGGCACTGAAGCTTTCTTT. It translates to CASSQHDGTEAFF.